These 32 T cell receptor beta chains share one sample of origin, sequenced in a study of CD8 T cells in ankylosing spondylitis. TCRdb recomputed calls from the 5' RACE reads with MiXCR, one row per CDR3 protein. The sample yields 200,000 to 300,000 distinct CDR3 sequences, about 10% seen once. Specimen: blood, either unsorted or a sorted T cell fraction (not recorded which). Source of these receptors: a male donor with ankylosing spondylitis or in good health (not recorded which).

This clonotype was seen repeatedly, ten times or more. This chain connects TRBV10-3 to TRBJ2-3; TRBD2 might be the D (5 bases). Germline lookup yields CDR1 ENHRY and CDR2 SYGVKD. The CDR3 runs to 16 residues. The ends were cut back, 0 bases at V and 1 base at J, with 11 bases in the middle. The CDR3 DNA sequence: TGTGCCATCAGTGAGTCCGGGCTAGCCGGCACAGATACGCAGTATTTT. Its translation: CAISESGLAGTDTQYF.

This chain connects TRBV3-1 to TRBJ2-1; D is ambiguous. The CDR3 length is 14 residues. CDR1 is LGHDT, CDR2 YNNKEL, per germline (reference sequence). Trimming removed 1 base at V and 2 bases at J, with 6 bases between. The chain's CDR3 is CASSQVRAYNEQFF. The CDR3 DNA follows: TGTGCCAGCAGCCAAGTCAGAGCCTACAATGAGCAGTTCTTC.

This chain uses TRBV30 with TRBJ2-2, with a possible D match to TRBD2 (6 bases). V lost 2 bases and J 5 bases, leaving 9 bases between the germline ends. Germline CDR1 and CDR2: GTSNPN and SVGIG (reference sequence). This CDR3 is 13 amino acids long. The CDR3 protein is CAWSRDLTGELFF. The CDR3 region has the DNA TGTGCCTGGAGTAGGGACTTAACCGGGGAGCTGTTTTTT.

This clonotype was seen only a few times. This chain uses TRBV12-3 or TRBV12-4 with TRBJ2-1; 9 bases agree with TRBD2. After removal of 1 base from V and 0 bases from J, the junction contained 4 bases not matched to a gene. This CDR3 spans 17 amino acids. The CDR3 reads CASSLGIAGASYNEQFF. Written as DNA, the CDR3 is TGTGCCAGCAGTTTAGGCATAGCGGGGGCCTCCTACAATGAGCAGTTCTTC.

This clonotype was observed at least ten times. This chain connects TRBV7-2 to TRBJ1-6; the match to TRBD1 covers 12 bases. Germline V lookup: CDR1 SGHTA, CDR2 FQGNSA. Unmatched junction bases numbered 1, after V lost 3 bases and J lost 1 base. CDR3 length equals 17 residues. DNA for the CDR3: TGTGCCAGCAGCTTGGGACAGGGGGCTTCCTATAATTCACCCCTCCACTTT. Its protein product is CASSLGQGASYNSPLHF. Supplemented by reference TRBV7-2 and TRBJ1-6, the full variable domain reads GAGVSQSPSNKVTEKGKDVELRCDPISGHTALYWYRQSLGQGLEFLIYFQGNSAPDKSGLPSDRFSAERTGGSVSTLTIQRTQQEDSAVYLCASSLGQGASYNSPLHFGNGTRLTVT.

This clonotype occurred a few times. The J gene is TRBJ1-2, the V gene TRBV7-9; a weak D match, TRBD1 (5 bases). The CDR3 runs 14 residues. Trimming shortened V by 4 bases and J by 5 bases, and 14 bases separated the two germline ends. Per the germline V gene, CDR1 is SEHNR and CDR2 is FQNEAQ (reference sequence). CDR3 in DNA: TGTGCCAGCAGCTACGGGACGGACGTTTATGGCTACACCTTC. Translated, it gives CASSYGTDVYGYTF. Using reference TRBV7-9 and TRBJ1-2 for the parts outside the CDR3, the full variable domain is DTGVSQNPRHKITKRGQNVTFRCDPISEHNRLYWYRQTLGQGPEFLTYFQNEAQLEKSRLLSDRFSAERPKGSFSTLEIQRTEQGDSAMYLCASSYGTDVYGYTFGSGTRLTVV.

This clonotype occurred many times. The chain recombines TRBV29-1 with TRBJ2-1; a weak D match, TRBD2 (6 bases). V gave up 5 bases and J gave up 7 bases, with 21 bases separating them. The CDR3 covers 15 residues. Germline V lookup: CDR1 SQVTM, CDR2 ANQGSEA. The CDR3 coding sequence is TGCAGCGTTTCAGATTTGGGACTCCCCGGGAATGAGCAGTTCTTC. It codes for CSVSDLGLPGNEQFF.

This clonotype was seen repeatedly, ten times or more. This sequence joins TRBV7-2 and TRBJ1-1, with unresolved D. The germline V gene encodes CDR1 SGHTA and CDR2 FQGNSA. The CDR3 is made up of 14 amino acids. Trimming stripped 5 bases from V and 6 bases from J, with 16 bases between. CDR3 sequence: CASSAGSAGAEAFF. DNA of the CDR3: TGTGCCAGCAGCGCGGGTTCCGCTGGGGCTGAAGCTTTCTTT.

The chain employs TRBV5-5 and TRBJ2-7; maybe TRBD2 (6 bases). CDR1 SGHKS and CDR2 YYEKEE come from the germline V gene (reference sequence). With 2 bases removed from V and 2 bases from J, the gap between germline ends came to 17 bases. This CDR3 has 16 amino acids. CDR3 loop: CASSFGRLEGPYEQYF. CDR3 nucleotides: TGTGCCAGCAGCTTTGGACGCCTGGAGGGCCCCTACGAGCAGTACTTC.

At least ten counts were recorded for this clonotype. The chain has TRBV3-1 and TRBJ2-5, with 10 bases fitting TRBD1. The ends lost 4 bases at V and 1 base at J; junction bases unmatched: 0. This CDR3 has 14 residues. The germline gives CDR1 LGHDT, CDR2 YNNKEL (reference sequence). CDR3 DNA: TGTGCCAGCAGCCGGACAGGGGGCCAAGAGACCCAGTACTTC. Protein: CASSRTGGQETQYF.

This clonotype was seen at least ten times. This chain links TRBV20-1 with TRBJ2-5; D gene unclear. The length of the CDR3 is 14 residues. Germline CDR1 reads DFQATT; CDR2 reads SNEGSKA (reference sequence). V lost 6 bases to trimming and J lost 2 bases, with 16 bases between them. CDR3 region: CSAPATLQQETQYF. DNA of the CDR3: TGCAGTGCCCCGGCTACCCTTCAACAAGAGACCCAGTACTTC.

The chain has TRBV12-3 or TRBV12-4 and TRBJ2-5; TRBD2 is a possible D gene (5 bases). Trimming stripped 3 bases from V and 5 bases from J, with 16 bases between. The CDR3 has 15 residues. In nucleotides, the CDR3 is TGTGCCAGCAGTTTTGGGCAGGAGGATCCGGAGACCCAGTACTTC. Its protein is CASSFGQEDPETQYF.

This chain joins TRBV6-1 and TRBJ2-3, with 9 bases identical to TRBD2. The V gene's germline CDR1 is MNHNS and CDR2 SASEGT. V lost 4 bases, J lost 5 bases, and 22 bases stayed unmatched. The CDR3 has 20 amino acids. The CDR3 is CASSGRVAGDVRLQVDTQYF. CDR3 DNA: TGTGCCAGCAGTGGTCGGGTAGCGGGAGACGTAAGACTACAGGTAGATACGCAGTATTTT.

In this sample, this clonotype turned up many times. This sequence joins TRBV23-1 and TRBJ1-5; no firm D call. TRBV23-1 carries the ORF label, with uncertain function. V lost 3 bases to trimming and J lost 0 bases, with 3 bases between them. The CDR3 is 13 residues long. CDR3 sequence (DNA): TGCGCCAGCAGTCACAATAGCAATCAGCCCCAGCATTTT. It is translated as CASSHNSNQPQHF.

This clonotype has ten or more counts. CDR3 loop: CASQGFGLRSNQPQHF. The CDR3 DNA reads as TGTGCCAGCCAGGGGTTTGGTCTCCGGAGCAATCAGCCCCAGCATTTT. The rearrangement joins TRBV2 to TRBJ1-5; D is possibly TRBD1 (6 bases). Germline loops: CDR1 SNHLY, CDR2 FYNNEI. The CDR3 is 16 amino acids. V was pared by 8 bases and J by 1 base, with 18 bases between.

This clonotype was seen repeatedly, ten times or more. This chain links TRBV20-1 with TRBJ1-2; 8 bases line up with TRBD1. Germline V CDR1 and CDR2: DFQATT, SNEGSKA (reference sequence). V dropped 3 bases and J dropped 2; count of bases not matched to a gene: 8. The CDR3 has 15 amino acids. Here the CDR3 DNA reads TGCAGTGCTAGTGATCAGGGGGCTGGGAACTATGGCTACACCTTC. As protein: CSASDQGAGNYGYTF.

The table lists this clonotype with a few counts. V gene TRBV5-1 combines with J gene TRBJ2-7; D call uncertain. CDR3 length: 10 residues. With 3 bases removed from V and 6 bases from J, the gap between germline ends came to 4 bases. Germline V gene lookup returns CDR1 SGHRS and CDR2 YFSETQ. The DNA of the CDR3 is TGCGCCAGCAGCTCCCCCGAGCAGTACTTC. Protein: CASSSPEQYF.

The chain carries TRBV2 and TRBJ2-7; 10 bases line up with TRBD1. The CDR3 extends over 11 amino acids. Unmatched junction bases numbered 6, after V lost 6 bases and J lost 13 bases. Germline values: CDR1 SNHLY, CDR2 FYNNEI. The CDR3 is CASSEGDRGYF. Written as DNA, the CDR3 is TGTGCCAGCAGCGAGGGGGACAGGGGATACTTC.

This clonotype was observed at least ten times. The J gene is TRBJ1-1, the V gene TRBV12-3 or TRBV12-4; D call uncertain. With 0 bases removed from V and 7 bases from J, the gap between germline ends came to 9 bases. CDR3 length: 13 amino acids. The CDR3 is CASSLAGAYEAFF. In nucleotides, the CDR3 is TGTGCCAGCAGTTTAGCAGGAGCCTATGAAGCTTTCTTT.

This clonotype was observed at least ten times. V gene TRBV7-6 combines with J gene TRBJ2-1; no reliable D call. The V end lost 5 bases, the J end lost 10 bases, and 12 bases lay between the germline ends. The CDR3 contains 12 residues. Germline V gene data show CDR1 as SGHVS and CDR2 as FNYEAQ. The DNA for the CDR3 is TGTGCCAGCAGCACCTGGCTGGTGGAGCAGTTCTTC. This gives the protein CASSTWLVEQFF.

This clonotype was seen many times. This chain connects TRBV20-1 to TRBJ2-1, with 7 positions matching TRBD2. Germline V gene lookup returns CDR1 DFQATT and CDR2 SNEGSKA (reference sequence). J was trimmed by 3 bases and V by 6 bases; bases with no gene match: 2. The CDR3 is made up of 12 amino acids. DNA of the CDR3: TGCAGTGCCACTAGCGACTACAATGAGCAGTTCTTC. Protein sequence: CSATSDYNEQFF.

The table lists this clonotype with many counts. The chain is built from TRBV14 and TRBJ2-4, with D possibly TRBD2 on 5 matching bases. Germline V gene data show CDR1 as SGHDN and CDR2 as FVKESK. This CDR3 has 19 amino acids. The V and J ends lost 0 bases and 4 bases respectively, with 22 bases between them. The CDR3, as DNA: TGTGCCAGCAGCCAAGATCTCACCAACGAGCGGTTAAAGAAAAACATTCAGTACTTC. Its translation is CASSQDLTNERLKKNIQYF.

This clonotype was seen repeatedly, ten times or more. J is TRBJ2-1 and V is TRBV5-5; 9 bases fit TRBD2. The ends lost 4 bases at V and 16 bases at J; junction bases unmatched: 6. Germline V gene data show CDR1 as SGHKS and CDR2 as YYEKEE (reference sequence). The CDR3 covers 11 residues. The CDR3 nucleotides are TGTGCCAGCAGCCCGGGACTAGCAGACTTCTTC. Its protein is CASSPGLADFF. Variable domain in full (rest from reference TRBV5-5 and TRBJ2-1): DAGVTQSPTHLIKTRGQQVTLRCSPISGHKSVSWYQQVLGQGPQFIFQYYEKEERGRGNFPDRFSARQFPNYSSELNVNALLLGDSALYLCASSPGLADFFGPGTRLTVL.

This clonotype has a count of ten or more. The chain couples TRBV4-1 to TRBJ1-1, with D maybe TRBD1 (6 bases). Trimming cost V 7 bases and J 0 bases, with 21 bases left between them. The germline gives CDR1 MGHRA, CDR2 YSYEKL. The CDR3 length is 17 residues. The DNA of the CDR3 is TGCGCCAGCAACACGAGGGGGGACTCTTCCATGAACACTGAAGCTTTCTTT. The encoded protein is CASNTRGDSSMNTEAFF.

The V gene is TRBV19, the J gene TRBJ1-1, with unresolved D. The germline V gene encodes CDR1 LNHDA and CDR2 SQIVND (reference sequence). The CDR3 is 13 amino acids. V lost 3 bases and J 0 bases, leaving 5 bases between the germline ends. CDR3 protein: CASSISMNTEAFF. CDR3 sequence (DNA): TGTGCCAGTAGTATTTCCATGAACACTGAAGCTTTCTTT.

This clonotype was recorded many times. This chain connects TRBV4-2 to TRBJ1-2; the D gene is possibly TRBD1 (6 bases). Trimming took off 4 bases at V and 2 bases at J, with 14 bases between the two ends. This CDR3 is built from 15 residues. Germline loops: CDR1 LGHNA, CDR2 YNFKEQ. In nucleotides, the CDR3 is TGTGCCAGCAGCCGACCGAACAGGGAAAACTATGGCTACACCTTC. Encoded protein: CASSRPNRENYGYTF.

In its sample, this clonotype was seen many times. V gene TRBV20-1 combines with J gene TRBJ2-1, with 8 bases matching TRBD2. The CDR3 length is 14 residues. V shed 2 bases and J 7 bases; nucleotides not matched to a gene: 7. CDR1 is DFQATT and CDR2 is SNEGSKA in the germline V gene (reference sequence). The CDR3 DNA is TGCAGTGCTAGAAAAGCGGGAGTAGTAAATGAGCAGTTCTTC. Translating it yields CSARKAGVVNEQFF.

This clonotype was counted ten times or more. J is TRBJ1-2 and V is TRBV20-1; 8 bases line up with TRBD1. Germline lookup yields CDR1 DFQATT and CDR2 SNEGSKA (reference sequence). With V trimmed by 0 bases and J by 3 bases, 6 bases remained unmatched. The CDR3 covers 15 residues. CDR3 bases: TGCAGTGCTAGAGATCCGGACAGGGCCTACTATGGCTACACCTTC. Translation gives CSARDPDRAYYGYTF.

This clonotype was found many times. The chain carries TRBV7-9 and TRBJ1-1; D uncertain. This CDR3 is 12 amino acids long. Deletions cut 5 bases from V and 4 bases from J, with 8 bases between. Germline-derived CDR1 and CDR2 are SEHNR and FQNEAQ (reference sequence). In DNA, the CDR3 is TGTGCCAGCAGCCACGGGAGCACTGAAGCTTTCTTT. Protein product: CASSHGSTEAFF. Full variable domain (missing parts from reference TRBV7-9 and TRBJ1-1): DTGVSQNPRHKITKRGQNVTFRCDPISEHNRLYWYRQTLGQGPEFLTYFQNEAQLEKSRLLSDRFSAERPKGSFSTLEIQRTEQGDSAMYLCASSHGSTEAFFGQGTRLTVV.

The table lists this clonotype with a few counts. The CDR3 sequence is CASSWALSYEQYF. In DNA form, the CDR3 reads TGTGCCAGCAGCTGGGCCTTATCCTACGAGCAGTACTTC. The V and J genes are TRBV5-5 and TRBJ2-7; no firm D call. There are 13 residues in the CDR3. The germline gives CDR1 SGHKS, CDR2 YYEKEE (reference sequence). Trimming shortened V by 3 bases and J by 1 base, and 8 bases separated the two germline ends.

The table lists this clonotype with many counts. The chain couples TRBV30 to TRBJ2-5; TRBD2 aligns across 11 bases. The CDR3 runs to 15 residues. Germline CDR1 and CDR2: GTSNPN and SVGIG (reference sequence). Trimming removed 8 bases from V and 5 bases from J; junction bases left unmatched: 13. The CDR3 sequence is CARRPLAGEGETQYF. The CDR3 DNA follows: TGTGCCCGCAGACCACTAGCGGGAGAGGGCGAGACCCAGTACTTC.

V gene TRBV11-2 combines with J gene TRBJ2-7; D may be TRBD2 (6 bases). Trimming took 4 bases from V and 10 from J, leaving 14 bases between them. CDR1 is SGHAT, CDR2 FQNNGV, per germline. CDR3 length: 12 amino acids. The CDR3 DNA reads as TGTGCCAGCAGCTCTCTCGGGGGACGTCAGTACTTC. Translating it yields CASSSLGGRQYF. Looking up the rest from reference TRBV11-2 and TRBJ2-7 gives the full variable domain: EAGVAQSPRYKIIEKRQSVAFWCNPISGHATLYWYQQILGQGPKLLIQFQNNGVVDDSQLPKDRFSAERLKGVDSTLKIQPAKLEDSAVYLCASSSLGGRQYFGPGTRLTVT.